The next 22 T cell receptor beta chains were all read from a single sample in a study of spatial heterogeneity in lung cancer. Via MiXCR, TCRdb re-called the 5' RACE reads, giving one row per CDR3 protein. The table records about 100,000 distinct CDR3 sequences, around 4.8% of them present only once. For these TCRs, the target antigens are not known. Study observations and caveats: It was found that expanded intratumoral alpha and beta TCR counts tracked tumor mutation counts.

As to time point: sample taken at primary tumor resection. The material sequenced was lung tumor tissue, taken at surgery. The receptors stem from a male donor with early-stage non-small cell lung cancer.

This clonotype showed up many times. This chain links TRBV20-1 with TRBJ1-2; 9 positions match TRBD1. J gave up 10 bases and V 1 base, and 19 bases lay outside the gene matches. This CDR3 is 17 amino acids long. The germline V gene has CDR1 DFQATT and CDR2 SNEGSKA (reference sequence). The CDR3 bases are TGCAGTGCTAGAGTAAACTCGGGGGTCGGAGACAGGGGGTCCTACACCTTC. Translation gives CSARVNSGVGDRGSYTF.

This clonotype was seen repeatedly, ten times or more. The chain employs TRBV5-1 and TRBJ2-3; D might be TRBD1 (5 bases). The CDR3 contains 16 residues. V gave up 2 bases and J gave up 0 bases, with 13 bases separating them. From germline, CDR1 is SGHRS and CDR2 YFSETQ. CDR3 sequence: CASSFRQPSSTDTQYF. DNA of the CDR3: TGCGCCAGCAGCTTTCGACAGCCATCTAGCACAGATACGCAGTATTTT.

The sample holds a few counts of this clonotype. The chain recombines TRBV28 with TRBJ2-3, with 9 bases that match TRBD2. V was clipped by 6 bases and J by 1 base; unmatched bases: 2. The CDR3 runs to 14 residues. The germline V gene encodes CDR1 MDHEN and CDR2 SYDVKM. CDR3 sequence: CASSPSGGTDTQYF. DNA for the CDR3: TGTGCCAGCAGCCCTAGCGGGGGCACAGATACGCAGTATTTT.

This clonotype has more than one count but fewer than ten. The chain has TRBV5-1 and TRBJ1-2, with D hard to call. The CDR3 consists of 13 residues. Trimming pared 1 base from V and 7 bases from J, leaving 11 bases between. The germline V gene encodes CDR1 SGHRS and CDR2 YFSETQ. CDR3 in amino acids: CASSLIGLSGYTF. The CDR3, as DNA: TGCGCCAGCAGCTTGATAGGGCTATCTGGCTACACCTTC.

There are a few counts of this clonotype. The genes are TRBV5-5 and TRBJ2-2; D ambiguous. The V end was cut by 0 bases, the J end by 7 bases, with 10 bases between. The CDR3 has 14 amino acids. Germline values: CDR1 SGHKS, CDR2 YYEKEE (reference sequence). The CDR3 DNA reads TGTGCCAGCAGCTTGGAAGTATGGAACGGGGAGCTGTTTTTT. Amino acids: CASSLEVWNGELFF.

This clonotype was recorded at least ten times. J is TRBJ1-6 and V is TRBV7-9, with D uncertain. The CDR3 has 12 residues. Trimming removed 1 base at V and 7 bases at J, with 2 bases between. Germline V gene lookup returns CDR1 SEHNR and CDR2 FQNEAQ (reference sequence). In nucleotides, the CDR3 is TGTGCCAGCAGCTTAGTGAATTCACCCCTCCACTTT. This codes for CASSLVNSPLHF.

The sample holds many counts of this clonotype. The CDR3 loop is CASRPGSQNTQYF. The CDR3 DNA reads as TGTGCCAGCAGACCCGGGTCTCAAAATACGCAGTATTTT. The chain combines TRBV28 with TRBJ2-3; no reliable D call. Germline V CDR1 and CDR2: MDHEN, SYDVKM. Trimming removed 6 bases at V and 7 bases at J, with 14 bases between. This CDR3 region has 13 residues.

This clonotype was found many times. The chain has TRBV20-1 and TRBJ2-3; D unresolved. CDR1 DFQATT and CDR2 SNEGSKA come from the germline V gene (reference sequence). V lost 6 bases and J lost 2, with 15 bases in between. CDR3 length: 14 residues. The CDR3 nucleotides are TGCAGTGCCCCCCGGGCAAGAGTCACAGATACGCAGTATTTT. It yields the protein CSAPRARVTDTQYF.

This clonotype was found many times. V and J are TRBV13 and TRBJ1-3; D ambiguous. Germline V lookup: CDR1 PRHDT, CDR2 FYEKMQ (reference sequence). This CDR3 region has 15 residues. The V and J ends lost 6 bases and 1 base respectively, with 13 bases between them. CDR3 bases: TGTGCCAGCAGACTTTTTCCCGCTTCTGGAAACACCATATATTTT. Protein sequence: CASRLFPASGNTIYF.

This clonotype was seen many times. This rearrangement joins TRBV10-2 to TRBJ1-1, with D possibly being TRBD1 (5 bases). V was clipped by 8 bases and J by 5 bases, with 15 bases between them. The CDR3 sequence is 13 residues long. Germline V CDR1 and CDR2: WSHSY, SAAADI. The CDR3 bases are TGCGCCAGCGGGAGGATTCAGGGAACTGAAGCTTTCTTT. This translates into CASGRIQGTEAFF.

This clonotype was detected only a few times. The chain employs TRBV18 and TRBJ1-5, with TRBD1 as a possible D gene (5 bases). The germline gives CDR1 KGHSH, CDR2 LQKENI. V gave up 2 bases and J gave up 3 bases, with 11 bases separating them. This CDR3 comprises 15 residues. CDR3 nucleotide sequence: TGTGCCAGCTCACCAGAACAGGCCCCCAATCAGCCCCAGCATTTT. This gives the protein CASSPEQAPNQPQHF.

This clonotype was detected many times. The V call is TRBV27, the J call TRBJ1-5, with a weak D call TRBD1 (6 bases). There are 16 residues in the CDR3. Trimming cost V 1 base and J 6 bases, with 16 bases left between them. Germline V gene lookup returns CDR1 MNHEY and CDR2 SMNVEV (reference sequence). CDR3: CASSLLPGHAGQPQHF. CDR3 coding DNA: TGTGCCAGCAGTTTATTGCCGGGACACGCTGGTCAGCCCCAGCATTTT.

The sample holds many counts of this clonotype. The chain joins TRBV20-1 to TRBJ2-3; D might be TRBD2 (8 bases). Trimming shortened V by 3 bases and J by 0 bases, and 31 bases separated the two germline ends. Germline V gives CDR1 DFQATT, CDR2 SNEGSKA (reference sequence). The CDR3 totals 21 residues. Here the CDR3 reads CSASKGAFGAGAEFSTDTQYF. In nucleotides, the CDR3 is TGCAGTGCTAGTAAGGGGGCTTTTGGAGCGGGAGCCGAGTTTAGCACAGATACGCAGTATTTT.

This clonotype was observed a handful of times. The rearrangement uses TRBV20-1 and TRBJ2-1; perhaps TRBD2 as D (6 bases). CDR3 length: 17 residues. The V gene lost 2 bases and the J gene lost 3 bases, with 20 bases spanning the gap. Germline V gives CDR1 DFQATT, CDR2 SNEGSKA (reference sequence). The CDR3 loop is CSARLGGGRLSYNEQFF. The CDR3 region has the DNA TGCAGTGCTAGACTCGGAGGAGGGAGACTGAGCTACAATGAGCAGTTCTTC.

This clonotype has at least ten counts. The J gene is TRBJ1-3, the V gene TRBV15; maybe TRBD1 (5 bases). Germline CDR1 and CDR2: LNHNV and YYDKDF (reference sequence). The CDR3 has 14 amino acids. V was trimmed by 1 base and J by 4 bases, leaving 8 bases between them. The CDR3 DNA is TGTGCCACCAGCAGAGCGGGGGTGGGAAACACCATATATTTT. Translating it yields CATSRAGVGNTIYF.

A note on this clonotype: A read error may explain this, as a much larger clone is one base away. The V gene is TRBV7-9, the J gene TRBJ2-1, with D possibly being TRBD2 (7 bases). Per the germline V gene, CDR1 is SEHNR and CDR2 is FQNEAQ (reference sequence). CDR3 length equals 18 residues. CDR3 in amino acids: CASSPSGGGPSSYNEQIF. The CDR3, as DNA: TGTGCCAGCAGCCCGAGCGGCGGGGGCCCCAGCTCCTACAATGAGCAGATCTTC.

This clonotype was observed many times. The V and J genes are TRBV12-3 or TRBV12-4 and TRBJ1-6; D possibly corresponds to TRBD1 (6 bases). CDR3 length equals 13 residues. V lost 5 bases to trimming and J lost 10 bases, with 12 bases between them. The CDR3 region has the DNA TGTGCCAGCAGTATCACAGGGAGGTCACCCCTCCACTTT. Residues: CASSITGRSPLHF.

This clonotype was seen repeatedly, ten times or more. V and J are TRBV28 and TRBJ1-3; 9 positions match TRBD1. The CDR3 totals 16 residues. Germline V CDR1 and CDR2: MDHEN, SYDVKM. Unmatched junction bases numbered 1, after V lost 0 bases and J lost 1 base. CDR3 sequence (DNA): TGTGCCAGCAGTTTATGGGGACAGGGATCTGGAAACACCATATATTTT. Translation: CASSLWGQGSGNTIYF. Variable domain in full (rest from reference TRBV28 and TRBJ1-3): DVKVTQSSRYLVKRTGEKVFLECVQDMDHENMFWYRQDPGLGLRLIYFSYDVKMKEKGDIPEGYSVSREKKERFSLILESASTNQTSMYLCASSLWGQGSGNTIYFGEGSWLTVV.

The sample holds many counts of this clonotype. This chain joins TRBV27 and TRBJ1-1; a weak D match, TRBD1 (5 bases). The V end was cut by 6 bases, the J end by 4 bases, with 12 bases between. The CDR3 runs to 13 residues. Germline V gives CDR1 MNHEY, CDR2 SMNVEV (reference sequence). The CDR3 reads CASSVGRGTEAFF. The CDR3 DNA reads TGTGCCAGCAGCGTGGGGCGGGGCACTGAAGCTTTCTTT.

This clonotype was observed many times. The CDR3 protein is CASTRVEDTEAFF. The CDR3 DNA reads as TGTGCCAGTACCAGGGTAGAAGACACTGAAGCTTTCTTT. The rearrangement uses TRBV2 and TRBJ1-1; D perhaps matches TRBD1 (5 bases). The germline CDR1 and CDR2 sequences are SNHLY and FYNNEI. This CDR3 spans 13 amino acids. V was trimmed by 9 bases and J by 3 bases, leaving 14 bases between them.

The table lists this clonotype with a few counts. The rearrangement joins TRBV12-3 or TRBV12-4 to TRBJ1-4, with D unresolved. Trimming took off 3 bases at V and 5 bases at J, with 13 bases between the two ends. The CDR3 has 15 amino acids. CDR3 sequence (DNA): TGTGCCAGCAGTTTTGCCCACCAGTCAAATGAAAAACTGTTTTTT. Protein sequence: CASSFAHQSNEKLFF.

Ten or more counts support this clonotype. The rearrangement joins TRBV24-1 to TRBJ2-3; TRBD2 aligns across 7 bases. Germline CDR1 reads KGHDR; CDR2 reads SFDVKD. The CDR3 loop spans 15 amino acids. J was trimmed by 5 bases and V by 4 bases; bases with no gene match: 8. The DNA of the CDR3 is TGTGCCACCAGTGACTCCGGACTAGGAAGAGATACGCAGTATTTT. Protein product: CATSDSGLGRDTQYF.